Included here is one T cell receptor (beta chain) sequence, with context. Both subsets, CD45RA+ naive and CD45RA-negative memory, were split from the CD4+ cells. The data were obtained in a study of shared clonotypes between healthy human individuals. Using immunoSEQ multiplex PCR, the repertoire was profiled, and TCRdb retains in-frame clones only, with some absent. The table shows millions of clones, with roughly 94% occurring only once. Sequenced input: naive CD4+ T cells sorted from blood. The subset is: CD45RA+ positively selected. The TCR was taken from a man between 18 and 35 years old in good health.

CDR3 DNA sequence: TGTGCCAGCAGATTGACAGGGTTTTACACCGGGGAGCTGTTTTTT. This gives the protein CASRLTGFYTGELFF. V is TRBV6-6 and J is TRBJ2-2; TRBD1 matches at 7 bases. The CDR3 consists of 15 residues. With 6 bases clipped from V and 3 bases from J, the junction kept 7 bases outside the gene matches. Looked up from germline, CDR1 is MNHNY and CDR2 is SVGAGI (reference sequence).